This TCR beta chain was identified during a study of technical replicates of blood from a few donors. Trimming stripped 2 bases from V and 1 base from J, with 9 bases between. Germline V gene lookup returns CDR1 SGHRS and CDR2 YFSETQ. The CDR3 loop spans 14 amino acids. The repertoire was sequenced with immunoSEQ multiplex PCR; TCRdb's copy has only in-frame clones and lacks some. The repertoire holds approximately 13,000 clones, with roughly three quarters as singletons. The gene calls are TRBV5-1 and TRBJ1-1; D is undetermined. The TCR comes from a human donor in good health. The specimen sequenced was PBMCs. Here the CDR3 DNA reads TGCGCCAGCAGCTTACTAGACGCGAACACTGAAGCTTTCTTT. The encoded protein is CASSLLDANTEAFF.